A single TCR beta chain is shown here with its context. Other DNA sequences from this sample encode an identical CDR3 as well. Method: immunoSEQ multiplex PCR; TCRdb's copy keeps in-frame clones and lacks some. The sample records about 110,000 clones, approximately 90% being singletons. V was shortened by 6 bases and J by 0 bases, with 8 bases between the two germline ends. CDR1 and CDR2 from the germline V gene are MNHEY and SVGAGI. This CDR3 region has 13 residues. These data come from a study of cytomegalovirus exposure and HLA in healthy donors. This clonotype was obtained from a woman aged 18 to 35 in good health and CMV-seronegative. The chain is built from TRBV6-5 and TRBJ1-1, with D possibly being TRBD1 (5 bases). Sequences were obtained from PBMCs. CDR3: CASRAGLNTEAFF. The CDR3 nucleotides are TGTGCCAGCAGGGCGGGACTGAACACTGAAGCTTTCTTT.